This entry lists 26 T cell receptor beta chains sequenced from one sample in a study of blood T cell repertoires in COVID-19. Produced via immunoSEQ multiplex PCR; TCRdb's table is partial and in-frame only. The repertoire holds around 170,000 clones, with around 77% as singletons. The material sequenced was peripheral blood. The receptor set was obtained from a man between 70 and 80 years old with active or convalescent COVID-19.

The chain joins TRBV4-3 to TRBJ2-2; 11 bases map to TRBD2. The J segment lost 0 bases and the V segment lost 0 bases, leaving 12 bases of the junction unmatched. The CDR3 runs to 21 residues. CDR1 and CDR2 from the germline V gene are LGHNA and YSLEER. CDR3 sequence reads: CASSQELTQGLAASNTGELFF. As DNA, the CDR3 is TGCGCCAGCAGCCAAGAGCTGACCCAGGGACTAGCGGCGTCGAACACCGGGGAGCTGTTTTTT.

V and J are TRBV27 and TRBJ2-7, with TRBD2 matching over 8 bases. The V gene end was trimmed by 8 bases and the J gene end by 6 bases; junction bases not matched to a gene: 12. The V gene's germline CDR1 is MNHEY and CDR2 SMNVEV (reference sequence). This CDR3 has 14 amino acids. The CDR3 loop reads CASHVDGTRPEQYF. CDR3 nucleotide sequence: TGTGCCAGCCATGTAGACGGGACTAGACCCGAGCAGTACTTC.

The rearrangement uses TRBV30 and TRBJ2-2; D is undetermined. This CDR3 is built from 13 residues. CDR1 is GTSNPN, CDR2 SVGIG, per germline (reference sequence). Trimming shortened V by 1 base and J by 4 bases, and 7 bases separated the two germline ends. The CDR3 DNA is TGTGCCTGGAGTGACAGTCCCACCGGGGAGCTGTTTTTT. As protein: CAWSDSPTGELFF.

The chain recombines TRBV10-3 with TRBJ1-5; D is unresolved. This CDR3 is built from 14 residues. The V gene's germline CDR1 is ENHRY and CDR2 SYGVKD. V was clipped by 0 bases and J by 4 bases, with 7 bases between them. CDR3 residues: CAISESNGNQPQHF. CDR3 nucleotides: TGTGCCATCAGTGAGTCGAACGGGAATCAGCCCCAGCATTTT.

This clone was seen a handful of times. This sequence joins TRBV30 and TRBJ1-5; 8 nucleotides align to TRBD1. The J segment lost 4 bases and the V segment lost 7 bases, leaving 9 bases of the junction unmatched. The CDR3 length is 14 residues. Germline CDR1 and CDR2: GTSNPN and SVGIG (reference sequence). CDR3 in amino acids: CAFTGTGRNQPQHF. The CDR3 nucleotides are TGTGCCTTTACCGGGACAGGCCGTAATCAGCCCCAGCATTTT.

The J gene is TRBJ2-2, the V gene TRBV10-2; no clear D gene. CDR3 size: 16 residues. Trimming removed 2 bases from V and 2 bases from J, with 12 bases in between. The germline CDR1 and CDR2 sequences are WSHSY and SAAADI. The chain's CDR3 is CASSETQEFNTGELFF. The CDR3 nucleotides are TGCGCCAGCAGTGAGACTCAAGAATTTAACACCGGGGAGCTGTTTTTT.

J is TRBJ2-7 and V is TRBV7-2; a possible D gene is TRBD1 (6 bases). The length of the CDR3 is 15 residues. Germline V lookup: CDR1 SGHTA, CDR2 FQGNSA. The V end was cut by 0 bases, the J end by 2 bases, with 11 bases between. CDR3 in amino acids: CASSLAGGETYEQYF. CDR3 in DNA: TGTGCCAGCAGCTTAGCTGGGGGCGAGACCTACGAGCAGTACTTC. Combining the CDR3 with reference TRBV7-2 and TRBJ2-7 gives the whole variable domain GAGVSQSPSNKVTEKGKDVELRCDPISGHTALYWYRQSLGQGLEFLIYFQGNSAPDKSGLPSDRFSAERTGGSVSTLTIQRTQQEDSAVYLCASSLAGGETYEQYFGPGTRLTVT.

The table lists this clone with a few counts. This chain connects TRBV15 to TRBJ1-2; D not certain. The V end was cut by 3 bases, the J end by 1 base, with 6 bases between. This CDR3 is built from 13 residues. Looked up from germline, CDR1 is LNHNV and CDR2 is YYDKDF (reference sequence). The CDR3 bases are TGTGCCACCAGCAGGTACAATAACTATGGCTACACCTTC. It is translated as CATSRYNNYGYTF.

The gene calls are TRBV27 and TRBJ2-5, with D unresolved. Per the germline V gene, CDR1 is MNHEY and CDR2 is SMNVEV (reference sequence). This CDR3 spans 15 amino acids. Trimming took off 5 bases at V and 0 bases at J, with 13 bases between the two ends. The DNA for the CDR3 is TGTGCCAGCAGTCTAGGTGGAGCCAACCAAGAGACCCAGTACTTC. Protein: CASSLGGANQETQYF.

The chain combines TRBV5-6 with TRBJ1-5; tentatively, D is TRBD1 (5 bases). The CDR3 extends over 13 amino acids. The germline V and J ends were trimmed by 0 bases and 4 bases, with 5 bases remaining between them. Germline V gene sequence: CDR1 SGHDT, CDR2 YYEEEE. The CDR3: CASSLAGNQPQHF. The DNA for the CDR3 is TGTGCCAGCAGCTTGGCAGGGAATCAGCCCCAGCATTTT.

This sequence joins TRBV5-1 and TRBJ2-1, with 11 nucleotides matching TRBD2. Germline V lookup: CDR1 SGHRS, CDR2 YFSETQ. The V and J ends lost 4 bases and 8 bases, in that order; junction bases with no gene match: 11. This CDR3 contains 16 residues. In DNA form, the CDR3 reads TGCGCCAGCAGCGGTTGGGTTAGCGGGGGGGCCTATGAGCAGTTCTTC. It encodes CASSGWVSGGAYEQFF.

This rearrangement joins TRBV5-1 to TRBJ2-1; 9 positions agree with TRBD1. The CDR3 length is 17 residues. The germline CDR1 and CDR2 sequences are SGHRS and YFSETQ. V shed 4 bases and J 7 bases; nucleotides not matched to a gene: 15. The CDR3 DNA reads TGCGCCAGCAGCCCATGGGGGGCCGGACAGGGGACAAATGAGCAGTTCTTC. This translates into CASSPWGAGQGTNEQFF.

This clone came up many times. The chain joins TRBV20-1 to TRBJ2-3; no definite D call. The CDR3 is 11 residues long. V was clipped by 5 bases and J by 2 bases, with 5 bases between them. Germline-derived CDR1 and CDR2 are DFQATT and SNEGSKA (reference sequence). Written as DNA, the CDR3 is TGCAGTGCTCCTTTCACAGATACGCAGTATTTT. The encoded protein is CSAPFTDTQYF.

The V gene is TRBV5-1, the J gene TRBJ1-3; a weak D match, TRBD1 (6 bases). The CDR3 consists of 16 residues. With 2 bases removed from V and 0 bases from J, the gap between germline ends came to 12 bases. CDR1 and CDR2 from the germline V gene are SGHRS and YFSETQ. The CDR3 DNA reads TGCGCCAGCAGCTTCCAAATGACAGGCTCTGGAAACACCATATATTTT. Translating gives CASSFQMTGSGNTIYF.

The chain carries TRBV10-3 and TRBJ2-4; 8 bases map to TRBD2. V was pared by 3 bases and J by 2 bases, with 3 bases of the junction left unmatched. The CDR3 length is 15 residues. The V gene's germline CDR1 is ENHRY and CDR2 SYGVKD. The CDR3 nucleotides read TGTGCCATCAGTGATGCGGGGGGTACCAAAAACATTCAGTACTTC. It translates to CAISDAGGTKNIQYF.

This chain connects TRBV15 to TRBJ2-7; perhaps TRBD1 as D (5 bases). With 3 bases removed from V and 7 bases from J, the gap between germline ends came to 19 bases. CDR1 is LNHNV, CDR2 YYDKDF, per germline (reference sequence). The CDR3 extends over 15 amino acids. Written as DNA, the CDR3 is TGTGCCACCAGCAGGCGCCGTATAGGGGTGGAAGAGCAGTACTTC. The encoded protein is CATSRRRIGVEEQYF.

The V gene is TRBV14, the J gene TRBJ2-7; 7 nucleotides match TRBD1. CDR3 length equals 18 residues. V was pared by 3 bases and J by 0 bases, with 14 bases of the junction left unmatched. Germline V gives CDR1 SGHDN, CDR2 FVKESK. The CDR3 DNA reads TGTGCCAGCAGCCAGTTGGCAGGGGGTATGTCCAGCTCCTACGAGCAGTACTTC. It yields the protein CASSQLAGGMSSSYEQYF.

This clone showed up just once. V and J are TRBV10-1 and TRBJ2-3; weak D call: TRBD2 (6 bases). The CDR3 is 17 residues long. Germline V gives CDR1 WNHNN, CDR2 SYGVQD (reference sequence). Trimming stripped 3 bases from V and 4 bases from J, with 20 bases between. CDR3 in amino acids: CASSDPTSSVPPDTQYF. CDR3 nucleotide sequence: TGCGCCAGCAGTGACCCCACTAGCTCCGTCCCTCCAGATACGCAGTATTTT.

The CDR3 is CASGQGNEKLFF. The CDR3 DNA reads as TGTGCCAGCGGACAGGGTAATGAAAAACTGTTTTTT. This chain uses TRBV6-5 with TRBJ1-4, with 8 bases aligning to TRBD1. The CDR3 contains 12 residues. With V trimmed by 8 bases and J by 4 bases, 0 bases remained unmatched. Germline CDR1 reads MNHEY; CDR2 reads SVGAGI.

The chain carries TRBV12-3 or TRBV12-4 and TRBJ1-1; D is uncertain. The CDR3 totals 11 residues. The V end was cut by 2 bases, the J end by 11 bases, with 9 bases between. In nucleotides, the CDR3 is TGTGCCAGCAGTTTAACGACTTCGGCTTTCTTT. Translation: CASSLTTSAFF.

CDR3 nucleotide sequence: TGTGCCAGCAGCCAAGGAACTAGCGGGGGAGATACGCAGTATTTT. It yields the protein CASSQGTSGGDTQYF. This chain connects TRBV4-2 to TRBJ2-3; 11 bases align to TRBD2. V lost 1 base to trimming and J lost 5 bases; unmatched junction nucleotides: 2. There are 15 residues in the CDR3. The germline V gene has CDR1 LGHNA and CDR2 YNFKEQ.

This chain uses TRBV7-2 with TRBJ1-2; D perhaps matches TRBD1 (6 bases). CDR1 is SGHTA, CDR2 FQGNSA, per germline. This CDR3 has 15 amino acids. The ends were cut back, 1 base at V and 8 bases at J, with 17 bases in the middle. CDR3 sequence: CASSLVGQGSVGYTF. DNA for the CDR3: TGTGCCAGCAGCTTAGTGGGTCAGGGGTCCGTAGGCTACACCTTC.

The chain carries TRBV5-1 and TRBJ2-5; TRBD2 matches 7 bases. The CDR3 runs to 15 residues. After removal of 3 bases from V and 3 bases from J, the junction contained 8 bases not matched to a gene. CDR1 and CDR2 (germline): SGHRS, YFSETQ. The CDR3 DNA is TGCGCCAGCAGCTCCGGGACTACCCGTAAAGAGACCCAGTACTTC. This codes for CASSSGTTRKETQYF.

J is TRBJ1-3 and V is TRBV10-2, with 8 positions matching TRBD1. Germline V gene data show CDR1 as WSHSY and CDR2 as SAAADI. This CDR3 spans 15 amino acids. V shed 7 bases, J shed 4 bases, and the junction held 9 bases outside the gene matches. The CDR3 protein is CASTPTGADGNTIYF. The CDR3 DNA reads as TGCGCCAGCACTCCGACAGGGGCTGACGGAAACACCATATATTTT.

V and J are TRBV3-1 (or the pseudogene TRBV3-2) and TRBJ1-3; 8 bases agree with TRBD1. Germline CDR1 LGHDT, CDR2 YNNKEL (reference sequence). Germline trimming cut 5 bases from V and 2 bases from J; bases unmatched to any gene: 5. The CDR3 runs to 15 residues. CDR3 amino acids: CASSFGQGPGNTIYF. The CDR3 DNA is TGTGCCAGCAGCTTCGGACAGGGCCCTGGAAACACCATATATTTT.

The V gene is TRBV7-3, the J gene TRBJ2-1, with 12 bases identical to TRBD2. The ends lost 2 bases at V and 7 bases at J; junction bases unmatched: 9. This CDR3 contains 17 residues. Per germline, CDR1 SGHTA and CDR2 FQGTGA. The CDR3 sequence: CASSLAATSGSQNEQFF. The CDR3 coding sequence is TGTGCCAGCAGCTTAGCCGCGACTAGCGGGAGCCAAAATGAGCAGTTCTTC.